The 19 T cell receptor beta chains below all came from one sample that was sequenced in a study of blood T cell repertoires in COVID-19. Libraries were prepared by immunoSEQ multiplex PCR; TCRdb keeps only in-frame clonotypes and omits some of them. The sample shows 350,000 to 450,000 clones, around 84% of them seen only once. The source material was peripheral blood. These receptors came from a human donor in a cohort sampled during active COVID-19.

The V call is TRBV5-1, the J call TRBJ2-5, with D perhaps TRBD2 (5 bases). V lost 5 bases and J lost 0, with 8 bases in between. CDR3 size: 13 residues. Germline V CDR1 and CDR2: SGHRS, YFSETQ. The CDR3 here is CASRTDYQETQYF. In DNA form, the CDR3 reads TGCGCCAGCAGAACGGACTACCAAGAGACCCAGTACTTC.

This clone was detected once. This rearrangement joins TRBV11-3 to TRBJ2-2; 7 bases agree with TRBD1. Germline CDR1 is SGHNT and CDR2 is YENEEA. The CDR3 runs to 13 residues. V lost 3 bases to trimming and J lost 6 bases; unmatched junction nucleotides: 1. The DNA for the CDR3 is TGTGCCAGCAGCTTTACAGGGGCCGGGGAGCTGTTTTTT. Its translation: CASSFTGAGELFF.

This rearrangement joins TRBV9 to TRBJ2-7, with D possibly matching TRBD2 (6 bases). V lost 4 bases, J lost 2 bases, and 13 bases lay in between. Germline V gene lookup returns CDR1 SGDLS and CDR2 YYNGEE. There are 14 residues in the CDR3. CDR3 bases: TGTGCCAGCAGCCCTGGGGGGACGACCTACGAGCAGTACTTC. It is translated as CASSPGGTTYEQYF.

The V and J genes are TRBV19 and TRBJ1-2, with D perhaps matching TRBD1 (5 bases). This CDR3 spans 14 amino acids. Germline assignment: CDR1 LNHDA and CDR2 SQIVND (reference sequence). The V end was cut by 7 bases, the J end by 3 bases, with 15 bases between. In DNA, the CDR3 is TGTGCCAGTAATTCTCGGACGGGGGACTATGGCTACACCTTC. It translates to CASNSRTGDYGYTF.

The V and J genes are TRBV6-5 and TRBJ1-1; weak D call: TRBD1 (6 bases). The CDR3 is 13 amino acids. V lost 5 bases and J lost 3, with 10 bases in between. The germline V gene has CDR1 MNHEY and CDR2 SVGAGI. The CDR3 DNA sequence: TGTGCCAGCAGTCGACGACAGGACACTGAAGCTTTCTTT. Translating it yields CASSRRQDTEAFF.

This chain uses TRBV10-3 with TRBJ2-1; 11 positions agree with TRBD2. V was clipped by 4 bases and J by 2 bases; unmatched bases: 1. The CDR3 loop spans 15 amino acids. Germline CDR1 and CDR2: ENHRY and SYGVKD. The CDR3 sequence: CAISASGGPYNEQFF. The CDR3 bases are TGTGCCATCAGTGCTAGCGGGGGGCCCTACAATGAGCAGTTCTTC.

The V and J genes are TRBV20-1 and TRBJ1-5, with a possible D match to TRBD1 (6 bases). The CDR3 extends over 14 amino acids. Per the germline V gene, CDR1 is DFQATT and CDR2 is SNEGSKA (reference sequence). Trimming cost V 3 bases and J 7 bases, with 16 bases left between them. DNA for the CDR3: TGCAGTGCTAGTACCTCGGGGGGCATCCAGCCCCAGCATTTT. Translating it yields CSASTSGGIQPQHF.

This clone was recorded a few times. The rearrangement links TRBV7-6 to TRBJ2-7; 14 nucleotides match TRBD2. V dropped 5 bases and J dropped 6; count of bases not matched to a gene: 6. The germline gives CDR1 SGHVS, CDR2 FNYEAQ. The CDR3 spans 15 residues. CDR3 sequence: CASSPGTSGRSEQYF. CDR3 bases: TGTGCCAGCAGCCCGGGGACTAGCGGGAGATCCGAGCAGTACTTC.

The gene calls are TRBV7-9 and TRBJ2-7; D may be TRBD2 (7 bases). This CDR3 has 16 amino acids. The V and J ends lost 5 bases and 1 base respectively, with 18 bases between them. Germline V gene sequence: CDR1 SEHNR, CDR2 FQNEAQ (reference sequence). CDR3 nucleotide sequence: TGTGCCAGCAGCCCAAGGGGGGGAGGGATGTCCTACGAGCAGTACTTC. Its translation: CASSPRGGGMSYEQYF. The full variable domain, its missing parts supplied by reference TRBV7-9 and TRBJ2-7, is DTGVSQNPRHKITKRGQNVTFRCDPISEHNRLYWYRQTLGQGPEFLTYFQNEAQLEKSRLLSDRFSAERPKGSFSTLEIQRTEQGDSAMYLCASSPRGGGMSYEQYFGPGTRLTVT.

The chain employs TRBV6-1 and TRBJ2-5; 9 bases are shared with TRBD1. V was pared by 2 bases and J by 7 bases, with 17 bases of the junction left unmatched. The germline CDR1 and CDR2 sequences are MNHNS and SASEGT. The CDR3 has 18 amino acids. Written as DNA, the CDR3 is TGTGCCAGCAGTGAAACTCCCTACCGGACAGGGGTAATTTGGACCCAGTACTTC. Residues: CASSETPYRTGVIWTQYF.

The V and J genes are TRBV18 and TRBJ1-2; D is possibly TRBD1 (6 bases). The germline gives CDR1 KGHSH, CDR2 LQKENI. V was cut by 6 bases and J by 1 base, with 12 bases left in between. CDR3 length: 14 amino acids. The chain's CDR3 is CASSPAGDNYGYTF. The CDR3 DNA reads TGTGCCAGCTCCCCGGCAGGGGATAACTATGGCTACACCTTC.

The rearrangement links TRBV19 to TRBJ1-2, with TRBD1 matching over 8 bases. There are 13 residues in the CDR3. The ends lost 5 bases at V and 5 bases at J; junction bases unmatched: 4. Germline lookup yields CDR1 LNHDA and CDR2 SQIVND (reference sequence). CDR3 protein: CASSPGQGYGYTF. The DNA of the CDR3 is TGTGCCAGTAGTCCCGGACAGGGATATGGCTACACCTTC.

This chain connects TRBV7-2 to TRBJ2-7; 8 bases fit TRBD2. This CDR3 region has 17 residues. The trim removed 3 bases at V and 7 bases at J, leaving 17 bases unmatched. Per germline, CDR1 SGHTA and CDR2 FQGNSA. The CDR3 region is CASSFFPGLDPRGEQYF. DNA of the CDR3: TGTGCCAGCAGCTTTTTTCCGGGACTAGATCCGAGAGGGGAGCAGTACTTC.

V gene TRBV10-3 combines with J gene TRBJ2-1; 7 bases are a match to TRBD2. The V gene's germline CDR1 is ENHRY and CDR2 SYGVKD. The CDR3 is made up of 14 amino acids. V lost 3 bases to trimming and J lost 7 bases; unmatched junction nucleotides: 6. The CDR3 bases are TGTGCCATCAGTGACCTAAGGACTAGAAATGAGCAGTTCTTC. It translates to CAISDLRTRNEQFF.

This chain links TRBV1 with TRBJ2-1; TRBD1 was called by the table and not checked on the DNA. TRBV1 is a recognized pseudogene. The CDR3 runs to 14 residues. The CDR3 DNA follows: TGCACCAGCAGCCAAGGGGGCAGGGTCAATGAGCAGTTCTTC. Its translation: CTSSQGGRVNEQFF.

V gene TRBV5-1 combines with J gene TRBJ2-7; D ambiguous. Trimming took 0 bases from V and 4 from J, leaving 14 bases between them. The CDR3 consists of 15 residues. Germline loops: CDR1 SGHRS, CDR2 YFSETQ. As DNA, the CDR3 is TGCGCCAGCAGCTTGGCCCGGGTGGAGCCTTACGAGCAGTACTTC. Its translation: CASSLARVEPYEQYF.

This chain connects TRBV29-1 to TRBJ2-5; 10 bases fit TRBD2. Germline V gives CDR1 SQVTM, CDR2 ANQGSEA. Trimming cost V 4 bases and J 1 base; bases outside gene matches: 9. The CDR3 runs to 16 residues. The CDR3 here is CSVGQRGGLGQETQYF. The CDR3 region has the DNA TGCAGCGTTGGGCAGCGGGGGGGCCTGGGCCAAGAGACCCAGTACTTC. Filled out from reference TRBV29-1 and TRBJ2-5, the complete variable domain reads SAVISQKPSRDICQRGTSLTIQCQVDSQVTMMFWYRQQPGQSLTLIATANQGSEATYESGFVIDKFPISRPNLTFSTLTVSNMSPEDSSIYLCSVGQRGGLGQETQYFGPGTRLLVL.

CDR3: CASSPTTGGNTIYF. DNA for the CDR3: TGTGCCAGCAGCCCGACGACAGGTGGAAACACCATATATTTT. The chain joins TRBV3-1 (or the pseudogene TRBV3-2) to TRBJ1-3, with a weak D call TRBD1 (6 bases). Per the germline V gene, CDR1 is LGHDT and CDR2 is YNNKEL (reference sequence). This CDR3 spans 14 amino acids. Trimming cost V 4 bases and J 3 bases, with 10 bases left between them.

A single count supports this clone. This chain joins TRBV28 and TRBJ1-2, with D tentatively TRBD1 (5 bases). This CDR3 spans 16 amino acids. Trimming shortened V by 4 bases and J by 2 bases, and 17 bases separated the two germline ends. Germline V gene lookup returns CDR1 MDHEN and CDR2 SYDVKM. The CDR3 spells CASSSPKGKNNYGYTF. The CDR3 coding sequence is TGTGCCAGCAGTTCGCCCAAGGGGAAGAACAACTATGGCTACACCTTC.